This record concerns one TCR beta chain sequence. Its antigen is currently unknown. This specimen belongs to a study of somatic mutations in cytotoxic T cells in rheumatoid arthritis. As for the study in general: Patient blood, which was peripheral blood collected as 30 ml EDTA, was drawn right after diagnosis and before any treatment started. Overall study findings and caveats: Antigenic targets recognized by the expanded CD8+ clones remained undetermined. An increase in CD8+ clonality with age was seen in rheumatoid arthritis patients but not in healthy controls.

Generated by immunoSEQ multiplex PCR, the TCRdb table keeps only in-frame clones and is missing some. The table lists about 18,000 clones, 68% of them singletons. In germline, CDR1 is MNHEY, CDR2 SMNVEV (reference sequence). With 2 bases removed from V and 2 bases from J, the gap between germline ends came to 9 bases. The CDR3 totals 15 residues. Positive magnetic bead selection isolated CD4+ and CD8+ cells, and flow cytometry checked purity. Sequenced: CD8+ T cells sorted from blood. V usage is TRBV27 and J usage is TRBJ2-2; D is possibly TRBD1 (5 bases). This receptor was identified in an adult with rheumatoid arthritis. Written as DNA, the CDR3 is TGTGCCAGCAGTTTAGATCAGGGTAACACCGGGGAGCTGTTTTTT. It specifies CASSLDQGNTGELFF.